The clone carrying this T cell receptor beta chain was seen at least ten times. Its specificity is unknown. The sample is drawn from a study of Graves' ophthalmopathy and Graves' hyperthyroidism. Study conclusions and caveats: Between ophthalmopathy and stable hyperthyroidism, a 13-signature model drew a separation with around 88% sensitivity and about 81% specificity. A majority of expanded thyroid clonotypes exceeding 0.001 frequency were likewise present in blood.

Trimming took 3 bases from V and 1 from J, leaving 12 bases between them. The CDR3 length is 14 residues. Per the germline V gene, CDR1 is DFQATT and CDR2 is SNEGSKA (reference sequence). RNA served as the template for amplifying TCR beta CDR3 regions. HTBI primers served in a first-round RT-PCR, which a second-round multiplex PCR followed. A single record per CDR3 protein comes from TCRdb applying MiXCR to the multiplex PCR reads. The data show hundreds of thousands of distinct CDR3 sequences, 20% to 25% seen once. A follow-up of 18 months without ophthalmopathy meant that hyperthyroidism was stable. Enrollment excluded any patients with other autoimmune diseases, uncontrolled infections, pregnancy or lactation.

The genes are TRBV20-1 and TRBJ2-5, with D possibly being TRBD1 (6 bases). What was sequenced was peripheral blood. This clonotype was sampled from a woman aged 18-35 years with stable Graves' hyperthyroidism. Some clones in this sample may be carry-over from other donors' samples. CDR3 amino acids: CSASLTGFQETQYF. The CDR3, as DNA: TGCAGTGCTAGCCTTACAGGGTTCCAAGAGACCCAGTACTTC.